This T cell receptor beta chain was sequenced during a study of T cells in Graves' hyperthyroidism and ophthalmopathy. Study overall: Any treatment followed the collection of peripheral blood at initial diagnosis.

Whole-study findings and limits: Model output signaled ophthalmopathy a median around 6.9 months ahead of onset.

This clonotype was counted many times. Its antigen is currently unknown. It was RNA transcripts that yielded the amplified TCR beta CDR3 regions. The HTBI set primed first-round TCR CDR3 RT-PCR. From the multiplex PCR reads, TCRdb called clonotypes with MiXCR, one entry per CDR3 protein. The sample includes over 250,000 distinct CDR3 sequences, roughly an eighth of them seen just once. The germline V gene has CDR1 SGHTA and CDR2 FQGNSA. V was shortened by 0 bases and J by 0 bases, with 5 bases between the two germline ends. This CDR3 is built from 14 residues. The sequencing input was blood. The chain uses TRBV7-2 and TRBJ1-2; no definite D call. This receptor was obtained from a woman between 35 and 50 years old with Graves' ophthalmopathy. CDR3 amino acids: CASSLAASNYGYTF. In DNA form, the CDR3 reads TGTGCCAGCAGCTTAGCAGCTTCTAACTATGGCTACACCTTC.